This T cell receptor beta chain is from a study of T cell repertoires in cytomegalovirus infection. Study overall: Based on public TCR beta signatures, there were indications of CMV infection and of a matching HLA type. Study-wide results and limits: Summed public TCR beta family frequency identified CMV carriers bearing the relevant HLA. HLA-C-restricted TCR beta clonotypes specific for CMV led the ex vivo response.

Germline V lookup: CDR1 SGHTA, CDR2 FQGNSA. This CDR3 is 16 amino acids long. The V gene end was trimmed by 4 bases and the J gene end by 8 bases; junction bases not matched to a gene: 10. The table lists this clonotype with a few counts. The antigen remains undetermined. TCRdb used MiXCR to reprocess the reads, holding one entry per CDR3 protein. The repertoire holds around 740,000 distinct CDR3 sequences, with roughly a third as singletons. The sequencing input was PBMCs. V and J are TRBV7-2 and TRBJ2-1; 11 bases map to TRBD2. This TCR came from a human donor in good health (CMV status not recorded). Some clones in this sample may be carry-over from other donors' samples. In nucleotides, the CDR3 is TGTGCCAGCAGCTATGTAGCGGGAGGGCCCCGGGATGAGCAGTTCTTC. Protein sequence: CASSYVAGGPRDEQFF.